This T cell receptor beta chain was captured by sequencing in a study of shared clonotypes between healthy human individuals. Study-wide findings and caveats: In the sorted subsets, rarefaction showed sequencing was incomplete despite large depth.

This CDR3 is 12 amino acids long. Germline CDR1 reads MNHEY; CDR2 reads SVGAGI. Trimming pared 8 bases from V and 8 bases from J, leaving 14 bases between. A remark on this clone: Antigen specificity is unknown.

The method was immunoSEQ multiplex PCR; TCRdb's version includes in-frame clones alone and lacks a portion of them. This sample carries a few million clones, just over 90% of them seen once, and the ten largest clones take around 0.15%. Material for sequencing was naive CD4+ T cells sorted from blood. As for subset: CD45RA+ positively selected. The chain employs TRBV6-5 and TRBJ2-3, with D possibly matching TRBD1 (6 bases). The receptor's source is a man younger than 35 in good health. This CDR3 is CASQLRGGTQYF. The CDR3 bases are TGTGCCAGCCAGTTGAGAGGGGGTACGCAGTATTTT.